These 11 T cell receptor beta chains share one sample of origin, sequenced in a study of CD8 T cells in Susac syndrome (dated by TCRdb to about 2019). The library relied on the immunoSEQ multiplex PCR assay. RNA was extracted with the RNeasy kit and roughly 0.45 to 1 ug was reverse transcribed using random hexamers. The public sequencing data were trimmed at Q25 with fastp and processed into clonotypes with MiXCR by TCRdb, which kept only in-frame beta chains. Each record represents a unique CDR3 protein, reported with the most common genes and DNA among its rows. This sample lists over 120,000 distinct CDR3 sequences; over 90% were detected once. The top ten constitute more than 0.14% of the sample. What was sequenced was CD4+ T cells from PBMCs. All receptors derive from a human donor with Susac syndrome.

The V and J genes are TRBV30 and TRBJ1-4; 10 nucleotides align to TRBD1. Germline CDR1 reads GTSNPN; CDR2 reads SVGIG (reference sequence). Trimming took 3 bases from V and 12 from J; bases not matched to a gene: 4. The CDR3 consists of 12 residues. Here the CDR3 reads CAWSPTGGELFF. CDR3 sequence (DNA): TGTGCCTGGAGCCCGACAGGGGGCGAACTGTTTTTT. Together with reference TRBV30 and TRBJ1-4, the CDR3 gives the full variable domain: SQTIHQWPATLVQPVGSPLSLECTVEGTSNPNLYWYRQAAGRGLQLLFYSVGIGQISSEVPQNLSASRPQDRQFILSSKKLLLSDSGFYLCAWSPTGGELFFGSGTQLSVL.

This clonotype was detected only once. This chain joins TRBV6-5 and TRBJ2-1; D may be TRBD2 (6 bases). The ends were cut back, 7 bases at V and 16 bases at J, with 17 bases in the middle. CDR3 size: 11 residues. The germline V gene encodes CDR1 MNHEY and CDR2 SVGAGI. CDR3 region: CASTNGGEYFF. CDR3 nucleotides: TGTGCCAGCACCAACGGCGGGGAATACTTCTTC.

The rearrangement uses TRBV29-1 and TRBJ2-7; the D gene is possibly TRBD1 (6 bases). V was pared by 7 bases and J by 5 bases, with 18 bases between. The CDR3 is 13 residues long. The germline CDR1 and CDR2 sequences are SQVTM and ANQGSEA. The CDR3 nucleotides read TGCAGCGCCAGCCGGCAGGGGTCGGACGAGCAGTACTTC. It codes for CSASRQGSDEQYF.

CDR3 nucleotides: TGCAGCGTTCTACAGGGGAACTATGGCTACACCTTC. Its translation is CSVLQGNYGYTF. The gene calls are TRBV29-1 and TRBJ1-2; TRBD1 aligns across 7 bases. CDR1 and CDR2 (germline): SQVTM, ANQGSEA. The length of the CDR3 is 12 residues. J lost 2 bases, V lost 5 bases, and 2 bases had no gene match.

The chain is built from TRBV20-1 and TRBJ2-5; 8 bases line up with TRBD2. The CDR3 runs to 13 residues. Germline V gene sequence: CDR1 DFQATT, CDR2 SNEGSKA (reference sequence). V shed 3 bases and J 8 bases; nucleotides not matched to a gene: 8. The CDR3 sequence is CSASGRAHETQYF. As DNA, the CDR3 is TGCAGTGCTAGCGGGAGGGCCCATGAAACCCAGTACTTC.

V is TRBV3-1 and J is TRBJ2-1; D uncertain. The germline gives CDR1 LGHDT, CDR2 YNNKEL (reference sequence). This CDR3 contains 16 residues. V was trimmed by 0 bases and J by 1 base, leaving 10 bases between them. Here the CDR3 DNA reads TGTGCCAGCAGCCAAGAGGCACTACTTTCCTACAATGAGCAGTTCTTC. This codes for CASSQEALLSYNEQFF.

This chain connects TRBV7-9 to TRBJ1-6; 8 nucleotides line up with TRBD1. CDR1 is SEHNR, CDR2 FQNEAQ, per germline (reference sequence). The CDR3 has 16 residues. Unmatched junction bases numbered 13, after V lost 5 bases and J lost 10 bases. CDR3 coding DNA: TGTGCCAGCAGCACCGGACAGGGAAGGGCTCGGTCACCCCTCCACTTT. Its translation is CASSTGQGRARSPLHF.

The gene calls are TRBV29-1 and TRBJ2-2; D is ambiguous. CDR1 SQVTM and CDR2 ANQGSEA come from the germline V gene. Deletions cut 4 bases from V and 2 bases from J, with 8 bases between. CDR3 length: 13 residues. The CDR3 sequence is CSVVQLNTGELFF. The DNA of the CDR3 is TGCAGCGTTGTCCAGCTAAACACCGGGGAGCTGTTTTTT.

The chain joins TRBV7-2 to TRBJ1-1; D remains ambiguous. Germline V gives CDR1 SGHTA, CDR2 FQGNSA. V was pared by 5 bases and J by 7 bases, with 11 bases between. The CDR3 loop spans 12 amino acids. In DNA form, the CDR3 reads TGTGCCAGCAGCGCCCAGCGGAATGAAGCTTTCTTT. Translating it yields CASSAQRNEAFF.

The chain is built from TRBV29-1 and TRBJ2-3; no firm D call. CDR3 size: 13 residues. CDR1 is SQVTM and CDR2 is ANQGSEA in the germline V gene. Trimming removed 1 base at V and 0 bases at J, with 5 bases between. CDR3 sequence reads: CSVEGPSTDTQYF. CDR3 coding DNA: TGCAGCGTTGAAGGGCCGAGCACAGATACGCAGTATTTT.

This chain connects TRBV5-1 to TRBJ2-5, with D uncertain. CDR1 SGHRS and CDR2 YFSETQ come from the germline V gene. Trimming removed 5 bases from V and 5 bases from J, with 16 bases in between. This CDR3 is built from 14 residues. CDR3 sequence (DNA): TGCGCCAGCAGTCCCCAATCCTCTCTGGAGACCCAGTACTTC. It codes for CASSPQSSLETQYF. Looking up the rest from reference TRBV5-1 and TRBJ2-5 gives the full variable domain: KAGVTQTPRYLIKTRGQQVTLSCSPISGHRSVSWYQQTPGQGLQFLFEYFSETQRNKGNFPGRFSGRQFSNSRSEMNVSTLELGDSALYLCASSPQSSLETQYFGPGTRLLVL.